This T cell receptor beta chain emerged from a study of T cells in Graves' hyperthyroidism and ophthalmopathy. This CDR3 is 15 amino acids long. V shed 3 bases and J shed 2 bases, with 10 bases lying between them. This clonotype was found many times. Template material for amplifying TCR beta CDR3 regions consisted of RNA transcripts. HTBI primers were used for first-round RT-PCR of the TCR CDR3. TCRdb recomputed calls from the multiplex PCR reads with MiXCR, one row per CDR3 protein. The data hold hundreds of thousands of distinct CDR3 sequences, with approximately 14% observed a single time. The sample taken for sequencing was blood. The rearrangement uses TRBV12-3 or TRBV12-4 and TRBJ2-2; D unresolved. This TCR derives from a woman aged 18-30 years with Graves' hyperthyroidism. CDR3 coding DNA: TGTGCCAGCAGTTTCGCCGGGTTAAACACCGGGGAGCTGTTTTTT. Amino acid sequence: CASSFAGLNTGELFF.